This TCR beta chain was observed in a study of blood T cells in healthy people across ages. Germline V lookup: CDR1 DFQATT, CDR2 SNEGSKA (reference sequence). The CDR3 runs 14 residues. Between the trimmed V and J ends, which lost 6 bases and 3 bases, there was a span of 15 bases. Using a J-beta primer mix together with a sample-barcoded 5' primer, a second PCR was run for roughly 6 to 12 cycles. TCRdb ran MiXCR on the 5' RACE reads and lists one entry per CDR3 protein. This repertoire shows hundreds of thousands of distinct CDR3 sequences, roughly 50% found once; its top ten account for 20% to 30%. The V gene is TRBV20-1, the J gene TRBJ2-4; perhaps TRBD1 as D (6 bases). Sequencing used blood. This clonotype was sampled from a man aged 35 to 55 in good health. The CDR3 here is CSAFGQSGKNIQYF. CDR3 coding DNA: TGCAGTGCCTTCGGACAGTCTGGCAAAAACATTCAGTACTTC.